Presented here are 20 T cell receptor beta chains from one specimen sequenced in a study of blood T cell repertoires in COVID-19. Sequencing used immunoSEQ multiplex PCR; TCRdb keeps in-frame clones, though not all of them. The sample records some 90,000 clones, about 80% being singletons. The sequencing sample was made of peripheral blood. The receptors shown here come from a human donor in a cohort sampled during active COVID-19.

V and J are TRBV18 and TRBJ2-1; 7 positions match TRBD1. Germline V CDR1 and CDR2: KGHSH, LQKENI. Trimming removed 6 bases from V and 7 bases from J; junction bases left unmatched: 3. The CDR3 covers 12 residues. The CDR3 loop reads CASSRQGNEQFF. CDR3 DNA sequence: TGTGCCAGCTCGCGACAGGGTAATGAGCAGTTCTTC.

The chain carries TRBV28 and TRBJ1-1; D is possibly TRBD1 (5 bases). V was clipped by 3 bases and J by 6 bases, with 11 bases between them. The CDR3 loop spans 13 amino acids. From germline, CDR1 is MDHEN and CDR2 SYDVKM. The CDR3 region has the DNA TGTGCCAGCAGTTTCGGGGGGAGGGCTGAAGCTTTCTTT. This encodes CASSFGGRAEAFF. The whole variable domain, remainder taken from reference TRBV28 and TRBJ1-1, is DVKVTQSSRYLVKRTGEKVFLECVQDMDHENMFWYRQDPGLGLRLIYFSYDVKMKEKGDIPEGYSVSREKKERFSLILESASTNQTSMYLCASSFGGRAEAFFGQGTRLTVV.

This clone appeared once. The chain employs TRBV4-1 and TRBJ2-3; maybe TRBD1 (5 bases). CDR3 length: 16 amino acids. Germline CDR1 MGHRA, CDR2 YSYEKL. The V end lost 3 bases, the J end lost 1 base, and 14 bases lay between the germline ends. CDR3 sequence: CASSHGRTLRTDTQYF. CDR3 nucleotides: TGCGCCAGCAGCCATGGCAGGACACTTCGCACAGATACGCAGTATTTT.

The chain links TRBV24-1 to TRBJ2-7; D may be TRBD1 (6 bases). The CDR3 runs to 15 residues. Trimming took 3 bases from V and 0 from J, leaving 11 bases between them. CDR1 KGHDR and CDR2 SFDVKD come from the germline V gene. CDR3 residues: CATSDPRQDSYEQYF. The CDR3 DNA is TGTGCCACCAGTGATCCCCGACAGGACTCCTACGAGCAGTACTTC.

The V and J genes are TRBV11-1 and TRBJ2-1; a weak D match, TRBD1 (5 bases). Germline V gives CDR1 SGHAT, CDR2 FQDESV (reference sequence). Trimming cost V 2 bases and J 8 bases, with 7 bases left between them. The CDR3 extends over 12 amino acids. The CDR3 nucleotides are TGTGCCAGCAGCTTACAGGGATATGAGCAGTTCTTC. Translation gives CASSLQGYEQFF.

This sequence joins TRBV2 and TRBJ2-2; TRBD2 aligns across 8 bases. This CDR3 contains 16 residues. Germline assignment: CDR1 SNHLY and CDR2 FYNNEI. J was trimmed by 4 bases and V by 2 bases; bases with no gene match: 6. The CDR3 region is CASSETGTRATGELFF. In nucleotides, the CDR3 is TGTGCCAGCAGTGAAACCGGGACTAGAGCCACCGGGGAGCTGTTTTTT. Using reference TRBV2 and TRBJ2-2 for the parts outside the CDR3, the full variable domain is EPEVTQTPSHQVTQMGQEVILRCVPISNHLYFYWYRQILGQKVEFLVSFYNNEISEKSEIFDDQFSVERPDGSNFTLKIRSTKLEDSAMYFCASSETGTRATGELFFGEGSRLTVL.

This chain joins TRBV5-4 and TRBJ2-5; 15 bases fit TRBD2. CDR1 and CDR2 (germline): SGHNT, YYREEE (reference sequence). The CDR3 extends over 18 amino acids. The trim removed 5 bases at V and 5 bases at J, leaving 13 bases unmatched. The CDR3 reads CASSFGGTSGRRGETQYF. The DNA of the CDR3 is TGTGCCAGCAGTTTCGGCGGGACTAGCGGGAGGAGAGGGGAGACCCAGTACTTC.

The chain has TRBV18 and TRBJ2-6, with TRBD1 identical over 7 bases. Germline CDR1 and CDR2: KGHSH and LQKENI. The CDR3 spans 19 residues. J lost 4 bases, V lost 3 bases, and 15 bases had no gene match. As DNA, the CDR3 is TGTGCCAGCTCACCCCTAGCTCTACAGGGGTCGGCCGGGGCCAACGTCCTGACTTTC. Protein sequence: CASSPLALQGSAGANVLTF.

The rearrangement uses TRBV12-3 or TRBV12-4 and TRBJ1-2; tentative D call: TRBD1 (5 bases). V was shortened by 7 bases and J by 3 bases, with 9 bases between the two germline ends. This CDR3 region has 12 residues. CDR3: CASKWGDYGYTF. The CDR3 DNA reads TGTGCCAGCAAATGGGGGGACTATGGCTACACCTTC.

This clone has just a few counts. The chain is built from TRBV30 and TRBJ2-7, with D possibly TRBD2 on 5 matching bases. The CDR3 length is 15 residues. Trimming left V 0 bases short and J 0 bases short, with 12 bases between. Germline V CDR1 and CDR2: GTSNPN, SVGIG (reference sequence). In DNA, the CDR3 is TGTGCCTGGAGTGTACTGGGTGCGGGCTCCTACGAGCAGTACTTC. Residues: CAWSVLGAGSYEQYF.

This clone appeared a single time. The CDR3 nucleotides are TGTGCCAGCTCACCTGGAACTATGAACACTGAAGCTTTCTTT. This codes for CASSPGTMNTEAFF. J is TRBJ1-1 and V is TRBV18, with no clear D. CDR3 length: 14 amino acids. The germline gives CDR1 KGHSH, CDR2 LQKENI. V lost 3 bases and J 0 bases, leaving 8 bases between the germline ends.

The V gene is TRBV5-1, the J gene TRBJ2-5, with a tentative D call TRBD2 (5 bases). Looked up from germline, CDR1 is SGHRS and CDR2 is YFSETQ. The CDR3 extends over 16 amino acids. Trimming left V 4 bases short and J 1 base short, with 17 bases between. CDR3 nucleotides: TGCGCCAGCAGCCGGAGGAGCGGAGGCCTCCAAGAGACCCAGTACTTC. As protein: CASSRRSGGLQETQYF.

The genes are TRBV19 and TRBJ1-5; D gene unclear. V gave up 0 bases and J gave up 2 bases, with 8 bases separating them. Per germline, CDR1 LNHDA and CDR2 SQIVND (reference sequence). This CDR3 comprises 15 residues. The CDR3 DNA reads TGTGCCAGTAGTATAGATTGGGGAGGCAATCAGCCCCAGCATTTT. Translation: CASSIDWGGNQPQHF.

The CDR3 DNA reads TGCGCCAGCAGCTCTCGACAGGGGTTTCCTCGGGAGCAGTACTTC. Translation: CASSSRQGFPREQYF. The genes are TRBV5-1 and TRBJ2-7; TRBD1 aligns across 8 bases. This CDR3 comprises 15 residues. V gave up 3 bases and J gave up 7 bases; unmatched junction bases: 12. Germline V gives CDR1 SGHRS, CDR2 YFSETQ.

The chain joins TRBV7-2 to TRBJ1-1, with a tentative D call TRBD1 (5 bases). The germline gives CDR1 SGHTA, CDR2 FQGNSA. The V gene lost 5 bases and the J gene lost 2 bases, with 12 bases spanning the gap. The CDR3 consists of 14 residues. The DNA of the CDR3 is TGTGCCAGCAGCACCGGACACGGTAACACTGAAGCTTTCTTT. This sequence encodes CASSTGHGNTEAFF.

The chain links TRBV4-2 to TRBJ2-7; TRBD2 aligns across 8 bases. V was clipped by 1 base and J by 4 bases; unmatched bases: 9. This CDR3 comprises 16 residues. Germline CDR1 LGHNA, CDR2 YNFKEQ. CDR3 nucleotide sequence: TGTGCCAGCAGCCAAGGGGAGTCTAGCGGGCAATACGAGCAGTACTTC. This encodes CASSQGESSGQYEQYF.

Note on this clone: Mismatch with germline at one junction end may stem from a read error. The rearrangement uses TRBV11-2 and TRBJ2-7, with 12 bases matching TRBD2. The V gene's germline CDR1 is SGHAT and CDR2 FQNNGV. The CDR3 extends over 14 amino acids. The CDR3 spells CVSSRLAGDYEQYF. The CDR3 DNA reads TGTGTCAGCAGTAGACTAGCGGGAGACTACGAGCAGTACTTC.

A note on this clone: An end of the junction differs from the germline gene, which may be a read error. The rearrangement uses TRBV2 and TRBJ1-3; the match to TRBD1 covers 10 bases. Germline V gene lookup returns CDR1 SNHLY and CDR2 FYNNEI. CDR3 length equals 13 residues. The CDR3 sequence: CACRGTGADTIYF. The CDR3 nucleotides are TGTGCCTGCAGGGGGACAGGGGCGGACACCATATATTTT.

The J gene is TRBJ1-1, the V gene TRBV19, with D possibly TRBD1 on 6 matching bases. Between the trimmed V and J ends, which lost 3 bases and 1 base, there was a span of 12 bases. Germline-derived CDR1 and CDR2 are LNHDA and SQIVND (reference sequence). This CDR3 has 15 residues. The chain's CDR3 is CASSIRTGRNTEAFF. For the CDR3, the DNA is TGTGCCAGTAGTATCCGAACAGGGAGGAACACTGAAGCTTTCTTT.

The rearrangement links TRBV7-9 to TRBJ2-1; 11 positions agree with TRBD1. Germline V gives CDR1 SEHNR, CDR2 FQNEAQ (reference sequence). Germline trimming cut 5 bases from V and 5 bases from J; bases unmatched to any gene: 8. The CDR3 is 16 residues long. The chain's CDR3 is CASSATGTGGNNEQFF. The DNA of the CDR3 is TGTGCCAGCAGCGCTACCGGGACAGGGGGAAACAATGAGCAGTTCTTC.